The 21 T cell receptor beta chains listed next were all sequenced from one sample in a study of shared clonotypes between healthy human individuals. Here immunoSEQ multiplex PCR was the method, and the copy in TCRdb shows in-frame clones only, minus some. The repertoire holds fewer than 2.5 million clones, with approximately 93% as singletons. The sequenced sample consisted of naive CD4+ T cells from PBMCs. Noted subset: CD45RA+ positively selected. These receptors all stem from a man younger than 35 in good health. Some clones in this sample may be carry-over from other donors' samples.

The chain carries TRBV9 and TRBJ2-1; TRBD2 matches 9 bases. Germline-derived CDR1 and CDR2 are SGDLS and YYNGEE. There are 16 residues in the CDR3. The V and J ends lost 2 bases and 9 bases, in that order; junction bases with no gene match: 12. CDR3 sequence reads: CASSVQKLAGEGEQFF. For the CDR3, the DNA is TGTGCCAGCAGCGTTCAAAAATTAGCGGGAGAAGGTGAGCAGTTCTTC. The variable domain in full, with the rest retrieved from reference TRBV9 and TRBJ2-1, is DSGVTQTPKHLITATGQRVTLRCSPRSGDLSVYWYQQSLDQGLQFLIQYYNGEERAKGNILERFSAQQFPDLHSELNLSSLELGDSALYFCASSVQKLAGEGEQFFGPGTRLTVL.

J is TRBJ1-3 and V is TRBV7-2, with D uncertain. The CDR3 extends over 16 amino acids. Between the trimmed V and J ends, which lost 5 bases and 1 base, there was a span of 15 bases. Germline CDR1 SGHTA, CDR2 FQGNSA. As DNA, the CDR3 is TGTGCCAGCAGCCTTTCCGGACGGGCATCTGGAAACACCATATATTTT. Protein sequence: CASSLSGRASGNTIYF.

The chain recombines TRBV30 with TRBJ2-6, with D perhaps given as TRBD1 or TRBD2 (5 bases each). V lost 6 bases and J 4 bases, leaving 13 bases between the germline ends. Germline V CDR1 and CDR2: GTSNPN, SVGIG (reference sequence). The length of the CDR3 is 14 residues. The chain's CDR3 is CACTRGSGANVLTF. In DNA form, the CDR3 reads TGTGCCTGTACCCGGGGCTCCGGGGCCAACGTCCTGACTTTC.

This chain uses TRBV2 with TRBJ2-2; 8 positions agree with TRBD1. The trim removed 8 bases at V and 3 bases at J, leaving 5 bases unmatched. There are 14 residues in the CDR3. Germline V CDR1 and CDR2: SNHLY, FYNNEI. Written as DNA, the CDR3 is TGTGCCAGCCGCAGGGGGCGTGACACCGGGGAGCTGTTTTTT. Translating gives CASRRGRDTGELFF.

This clone showed up just a few times. The chain is built from TRBV5-1 and TRBJ1-2; TRBD1 matches at 9 bases. V lost 5 bases and J lost 6; bases outside the gene matches: 5. The germline gives CDR1 SGHRS, CDR2 YFSETQ. CDR3 size: 13 residues. CDR3 nucleotide sequence: TGCGCCAGCAGGATACAGGGGGCGGATGGCTACACCTTC. Its translation: CASRIQGADGYTF. The whole variable domain, filled in from reference TRBV5-1 and TRBJ1-2, reads KAGVTQTPRYLIKTRGQQVTLSCSPISGHRSVSWYQQTPGQGLQFLFEYFSETQRNKGNFPGRFSGRQFSNSRSEMNVSTLELGDSALYLCASRIQGADGYTFGSGTRLTVV.

The chain joins TRBV11-2 to TRBJ2-2; D is uncertain. Trimming cost V 0 bases and J 4 bases, with 9 bases left between them. The CDR3 is 15 amino acids. The V gene's germline CDR1 is SGHAT and CDR2 FQNNGV. CDR3 sequence (DNA): TGTGCCAGCAGCTTAGATTGGTCGGGCACCGGGGAGCTGTTTTTT. This translates into CASSLDWSGTGELFF.

As DNA, the CDR3 is TGTGCCAGCAGCAGACAATTATTTCCAGAAAAACTGTTTTTT. This translates into CASSRQLFPEKLFF. The chain has TRBV2 and TRBJ1-4, with D hard to call. The CDR3 sequence is 14 residues long. Trimming removed 6 bases from V and 8 bases from J, with 16 bases in between. Germline-derived CDR1 and CDR2 are SNHLY and FYNNEI.

This clone has only one observation. This chain uses TRBV10-1 with TRBJ2-3; D call uncertain. CDR1 and CDR2 (germline): WNHNN, SYGVQD (reference sequence). Between the trimmed V and J ends, which lost 3 bases and 6 bases, there was a span of 19 bases. The CDR3 covers 16 residues. The CDR3 DNA reads TGCGCCAGCAGTGAAAGTCCACGGGCTCAAGCGGATACGCAGTATTTT. It encodes CASSESPRAQADTQYF.

The genes are TRBV28 and TRBJ1-6; TRBD1 aligns across 7 bases. Germline-derived CDR1 and CDR2 are MDHEN and SYDVKM. V shed 3 bases, J shed 7 bases, and the junction held 6 bases outside the gene matches. CDR3 length: 15 residues. For the CDR3, the DNA is TGTGCCAGCAGTTTGGGGGGACAGCGAAATTCACCCCTCCACTTT. Encoded protein: CASSLGGQRNSPLHF.

The chain recombines TRBV28 with TRBJ1-5, with D tentatively TRBD1 (5 bases). Trimming shortened V by 8 bases and J by 5 bases, and 19 bases separated the two germline ends. The germline V gene has CDR1 MDHEN and CDR2 SYDVKM. The CDR3 totals 15 residues. The CDR3 DNA is TGTGCCAGCCCAGGTTCGAGGGGATACCATCAGCCCCAGCATTTT. It codes for CASPGSRGYHQPQHF.

The CDR3 spells CSVEMGQGRDEQYF. The CDR3, as DNA: TGCAGCGTTGAAATGGGACAGGGTCGCGACGAGCAGTACTTC. V is TRBV29-1 and J is TRBJ2-7; 9 bases fit TRBD1. CDR1 is SQVTM and CDR2 is ANQGSEA in the germline V gene. V shed 2 bases, J shed 5 bases, and the junction held 7 bases outside the gene matches. This CDR3 is built from 14 residues.

The chain combines TRBV7-9 with TRBJ1-1, with D perhaps TRBD1 (5 bases). The CDR3 runs to 17 residues. CDR1 and CDR2 (germline): SEHNR, FQNEAQ (reference sequence). With 4 bases removed from V and 0 bases from J, the gap between germline ends came to 18 bases. CDR3 DNA sequence: TGTGCCAGCAGCTCGGTCCGGGGCGGGGGAATGAACACTGAAGCTTTCTTT. Its translation is CASSSVRGGGMNTEAFF. The variable domain in full, completed from reference TRBV7-9 and TRBJ1-1, reads DTGVSQNPRHKITKRGQNVTFRCDPISEHNRLYWYRQTLGQGPEFLTYFQNEAQLEKSRLLSDRFSAERPKGSFSTLEIQRTEQGDSAMYLCASSSVRGGGMNTEAFFGQGTRLTVV.

Comments on this clone: Other DNA variants within this sample encode the same CDR3. The gene calls are TRBV5-1 and TRBJ2-7; possibly TRBD2 for D (5 bases). Germline CDR1 and CDR2: SGHRS and YFSETQ. The germline V and J ends were trimmed by 0 bases and 2 bases, with 12 bases remaining between them. The CDR3 has 15 residues. CDR3 coding DNA: TGCGCCAGCAGCTTGGGGCTAGCCGGGACCTACGAGCAGTACTTC. It yields the protein CASSLGLAGTYEQYF.

This clone was detected a few times. The chain links TRBV19 to TRBJ1-1; D ambiguous. The CDR3 has 12 residues. Germline assignment: CDR1 LNHDA and CDR2 SQIVND (reference sequence). The V end lost 11 bases, the J end lost 6 bases, and 16 bases lay between the germline ends. The CDR3 sequence is CAGRNRSSEAFF. Written as DNA, the CDR3 is TGTGCCGGGAGAAACAGATCCTCTGAAGCTTTCTTT.

This chain joins TRBV10-1 and TRBJ2-7; D is ambiguous. Trimming pared 3 bases from V and 2 bases from J, leaving 17 bases between. Germline lookup yields CDR1 WNHNN and CDR2 SYGVQD (reference sequence). This CDR3 spans 16 amino acids. In DNA form, the CDR3 reads TGCGCCAGCAGTGATTACCCCTGGACGGTCCCCTACGAGCAGTACTTC. Translation: CASSDYPWTVPYEQYF.

Comment on this clone: Other DNA sequences from this sample encode an identical CDR3 as well. J is TRBJ2-3 and V is TRBV7-2; 11 nucleotides align to TRBD2. Germline lookup yields CDR1 SGHTA and CDR2 FQGNSA. The CDR3 is made up of 14 amino acids. Trimming took 5 bases from V and 5 from J; bases not matched to a gene: 3. The CDR3 reads CASSPGLAGDTQYF. Here the CDR3 DNA reads TGTGCCAGCAGCCCCGGACTAGCGGGAGATACGCAGTATTTT.

The gene calls are TRBV5-4 and TRBJ2-1; 7 nucleotides agree with TRBD1. This CDR3 contains 15 residues. V lost 2 bases to trimming and J lost 2 bases; unmatched junction nucleotides: 4. From germline, CDR1 is SGHNT and CDR2 YYREEE (reference sequence). DNA of the CDR3: TGTGCCAGCAGCTTAGACAGGGCCACCTACAATGAGCAGTTCTTC. This gives the protein CASSLDRATYNEQFF.

The rearrangement uses TRBV29-1 and TRBJ2-3; 7 bases map to TRBD2. V trimming: 4 bases; J trimming: 3 bases; junction bases outside the gene matches: 13. There are 16 residues in the CDR3. In germline, CDR1 is SQVTM, CDR2 ANQGSEA. CDR3 residues: CSVAREEYLLTDTQYF. DNA for the CDR3: TGCAGCGTTGCTCGGGAGGAGTATTTGTTGACAGATACGCAGTATTTT.

This sequence joins TRBV28 and TRBJ1-1; TRBD1 is a possible D gene (5 bases). This CDR3 contains 14 residues. In germline, CDR1 is MDHEN, CDR2 SYDVKM. The V end lost 5 bases, the J end lost 0 bases, and 10 bases lay between the germline ends. The CDR3 sequence: CASSQTVLNTEAFF. The DNA for the CDR3 is TGTGCCAGCAGTCAGACAGTTTTGAACACTGAAGCTTTCTTT. Looking up the rest from reference TRBV28 and TRBJ1-1 gives the full variable domain: DVKVTQSSRYLVKRTGEKVFLECVQDMDHENMFWYRQDPGLGLRLIYFSYDVKMKEKGDIPEGYSVSREKKERFSLILESASTNQTSMYLCASSQTVLNTEAFFGQGTRLTVV.

The chain is built from TRBV6-5 and TRBJ2-7; D not resolved. From germline, CDR1 is MNHEY and CDR2 SVGAGI. V was trimmed by 2 bases and J by 0 bases, leaving 5 bases between them. This CDR3 region has 13 residues. In DNA, the CDR3 is TGTGCCAGCAGTTACATGAGCTCCTACGAGCAGTACTTC. This codes for CASSYMSSYEQYF.

The chain links TRBV1 to TRBJ1-6; TRBD1 is the table's D call and was not checked against the DNA. TRBV1 is listed as a pseudogene. The CDR3 extends over 17 amino acids. CDR3 DNA: TGCACCAGCAGCGCAGCCCACCCGGGACAGGGGTATTCACCCCTCCACTTT. Residues: CTSSAAHPGQGYSPLHF.